This T cell receptor (beta chain) was sequenced in a study of blood T cells in healthy people across ages. At least ten counts were recorded for this clonotype. Antigen unknown. Alongside a J-beta primer mix, a sample-barcoded 5' primer served in a second PCR lasting about 7 to 12 cycles. TCRdb ran MiXCR on the 5' RACE reads and lists one entry per CDR3 protein. The table lists 870,000 or so distinct CDR3 sequences, 29% of them singletons. The CDR3 runs to 15 residues. Germline V gives CDR1 DFQATT, CDR2 SNEGSKA (reference sequence). Trimming removed 3 bases from V and 0 bases from J, with 12 bases in between. Each sample had at least 6 million PBMCs isolated. Study-level results: Researchers deemed the diversity estimates from one million T cells underestimates. PBMCs left unsorted prevented a conclusive naive versus antigen-experienced comparison.

Sequenced: blood. The chain employs TRBV20-1 and TRBJ1-5; D is ambiguous. The source of this sequence is a woman aged 80 or older in good health. The CDR3: CSARRGIYSNQPQHF. The CDR3 nucleotides are TGCAGTGCTAGGAGAGGGATTTATAGCAATCAGCCCCAGCATTTT.